The rows below give T cell receptor beta chains drawn from one sample of a study of radiotherapy plus CTLA-4 blockade in lung cancer. Some clones are missing from TCRdb's copy, which holds only in-frame ones; the method was immunoSEQ multiplex PCR. The sample shows over 75,000 clones, 83% of them seen only once. The material sequenced was peripheral blood, taken from a patient treated with radiotherapy plus ipilimumab. Receptor source: a human donor with non-small cell lung cancer who had stable disease on radiotherapy plus ipilimumab. The conserved cysteine and the conserved F or W are not part of the CDR3 here.

cdr3_length: 14; v_call: TRBV5-8; cdr3_aa: ASSLVRTSDYNEQF
cdr3_length: 11; v_call: TRBV7-2; cdr3_aa: ASSWRSSYEQY
cdr3_length: 14; v_call: TRBV5-1; cdr3_aa: ASSLEPRVAKNIQY
cdr3_length: 11; v_call: TRBV28; cdr3_aa: ASSWGRKYGYT
cdr3_length: 14; v_call: TRBV9; cdr3_aa: ASSASEGQRNEKLF
cdr3_length: 15; v_call: TRBV18; cdr3_aa: ASSPIHRGNEQETQY
cdr3_length: 10; v_call: TRBV30; cdr3_aa: AWSEGSTEAF
cdr3_length: 13; v_call: TRBV19; cdr3_aa: ASSVKTGPDQPQH
cdr3_length: 12; v_call: TRBV27; cdr3_aa: ASSYGAGKETQY
cdr3_length: 15; v_call: TRBV11-2; cdr3_aa: ASSFSLTGPGTDTQY
cdr3_length: 13; v_call: TRBV5-4; cdr3_aa: ASSSVLSSTDTQY
cdr3_length: 11; v_call: TRBV19; cdr3_aa: ASSGTAIEPQH
cdr3_length: 11; v_call: TRBV28; cdr3_aa: ASSLVVRDRAF
cdr3_length: 17; v_call: TRBV5-1; cdr3_aa: ASSLAFSGRPRGTDTQY
cdr3_length: 13; v_call: TRBV5-1; cdr3_aa: ASSGGLAKVDEQF
cdr3_length: 11; v_call: TRBV7-3; cdr3_aa: ASSSGQSYEQY
cdr3_length: 16; v_call: TRBV13; cdr3_aa: ASSLEGGTNFRADTQY
cdr3_length: 12; v_call: TRBV5-1; cdr3_aa: ASSSRQGEETQY
cdr3_length: 10; v_call: TRBV2; cdr3_aa: ASSDNRHEQY
cdr3_length: 12; v_call: TRBV28; cdr3_aa: ASTPGQNTDTQY
cdr3_length: 11; v_call: TRBV7-3; cdr3_aa: ASSFSRGETQY
cdr3_length: 13; v_call: TRBV19; cdr3_aa: ASSSRTGAAGELF
cdr3_length: 11; v_call: TRBV6-5; cdr3_aa: ASTPPAGGELF
cdr3_length: 12; v_call: TRBV5-1; cdr3_aa: ASSLPSPTDTQY
cdr3_length: 14; v_call: TRBV7-2; cdr3_aa: ASSQGGGRSLYEQF
cdr3_length: 11; v_call: TRBV18; cdr3_aa: ASSPLGNTEAF
cdr3_length: 12; v_call: TRBV5-1; cdr3_aa: ASSLGQLHTEAF
cdr3_length: 12; v_call: TRBV7-2; cdr3_aa: ASSLEHRVVGYT
cdr3_length: 14; v_call: TRBV7-3; cdr3_aa: ASSPSGGVSYNEQF
cdr3_length: 10; v_call: TRBV30; cdr3_aa: AWGISNQPQH
cdr3_length: 13; v_call: TRBV27; cdr3_aa: ASTLRQGRTGELF
cdr3_length: 13; v_call: TRBV18; cdr3_aa: ASSSQGQGNSPLH
cdr3_length: 10; v_call: TRBV5-1; cdr3_aa: ASSPSTDTQY
cdr3_length: 12; v_call: TRBV23-1; cdr3_aa: ASTQPKPPYEQY
cdr3_length: 10; v_call: TRBV28; cdr3_aa: ASRQGAREAF
cdr3_length: 12; v_call: TRBV5-1; cdr3_aa: ASSPRTSTDTQY
cdr3_length: 16; v_call: TRBV4-2; cdr3_aa: ASSQAGPSGSGTDTQY
cdr3_length: 13; v_call: TRBV21-1; cdr3_aa: ASSKGGDRVNEQF
cdr3_length: 14; v_call: TRBV7-3; cdr3_aa: ASSPAGTGNIDTQY
cdr3_length: 9; v_call: TRBV20-1; cdr3_aa: SASPAGELF
cdr3_length: 13; v_call: TRBV9; cdr3_aa: ASSAGHGGSYEQY
cdr3_length: 13; v_call: TRBV7-6; cdr3_aa: ASSLGTGTYTEAF
cdr3_length: 12; v_call: TRBV2; cdr3_aa: ASRIGQAYSPLH
cdr3_length: 13; v_call: TRBV6-5; cdr3_aa: ASSSSGGPGNEQF
cdr3_length: 14; v_call: TRBV7-8; cdr3_aa: ASSLASGGPGNIQY
cdr3_length: 15; v_call: TRBV7-9; cdr3_aa: ASSLVLHGSTAQPQH
cdr3_length: 9; v_call: TRBV30; cdr3_aa: AWRGENIQY
cdr3_length: 11; v_call: TRBV7-9; cdr3_aa: ASSPAGANEQF
cdr3_length: 12; v_call: TRBV7-9; cdr3_aa: ASRTGGPQETQY
cdr3_length: 12; v_call: TRBV10-2; cdr3_aa: ASSERNPYNEQF
cdr3_length: 15; v_call: TRBV28; cdr3_aa: ASTPNGGGLAQSEQY
cdr3_length: 13; v_call: TRBV5-6; cdr3_aa: ASSSDRYSYNEQF
cdr3_length: 14; v_call: TRBV7-2; cdr3_aa: ASSLAQGRRHSPLH